This TCR beta chain was documented in a study of blood T cell repertoires in COVID-19. Study background: Material from acute and convalescent COVID-19 was sourced from the United States, Italy and Spain. Sample material is recorded as cDNA or gDNA derived from T cells, B-cell-depleted T cells, or PBMCs.

The CDR3 loop spans 14 amino acids. The germline CDR1 and CDR2 sequences are MNHEY and SVGEGT. V lost 1 base to trimming and J lost 3 bases; unmatched junction nucleotides: 1. In the original processing: Reference gene primer amplification yielded estimated nucleated cell counts. Using immunoSEQ multiplex PCR, the repertoire was profiled, and TCRdb retains in-frame clones only, with some absent. That table gives V, J and clone size, and the DNA gave D and trimming. The data contain tens of thousands of clones, around 82% of them seen just once; the ten biggest clones take up under 15%. Sequenced input: peripheral blood. V gene TRBV6-2 or TRBV6-3 combines with J gene TRBJ2-7, with 9 bases matching TRBD1. The sequence came from a human donor in a cohort sampled during active COVID-19. The DNA for the CDR3 is TGTGCCAGCAGTTACTTGACAGGGGGCTACGAGCAGTACTTC. As protein: CASSYLTGGYEQYF.